The rows below give T cell receptor beta chains drawn from one sample of a study of T-cell memory formation after mild COVID-19. TCRdb re-called the 5' RACE reads through MiXCR, storing one row per CDR3 protein. The table lists approximately 60,000 distinct CDR3 sequences, 9% to 9.5% of them singletons. Material for sequencing was PBMCs or a T cell subset sorted from them (not recorded which). These receptors came from a man aged 18 to 29 who had mild COVID-19 (a few samples of this study predate the infection). Cell type and time point are not known. Each CDR3 is given with its conserved first and last residue. A D gene is named only where the DNA matches it firmly. A clone size is listed for some rows: how often the clone was seen (once, few, many), or a class if it is expanded.

d_gene: .; v_gene: TRBV5-1; abundance: many; j_gene: TRBJ2-1; CDR3nt: TGCGCCAGCAGCTTAAATGAGCCTCGGGGGCAGTTCTTC; CDR3aa: CASSLNEPRGQFF
d_gene: TRBD2; v_gene: TRBV7-2; abundance: .; j_gene: TRBJ2-2; CDR3nt: TGTGCCAGCAGCTGGACTAGCGGGGGGGCCGGCGGGGAGCTGTTTTTT; CDR3aa: CASSWTSGGAGGELFF
d_gene: TRBD1; v_gene: TRBV12-3/TRBV12-4; abundance: .; j_gene: TRBJ1-4; CDR3nt: TGTGCCAGCAGCCCAGGGGGCCCCCTTAATGAAAAACTGTTTTTT; CDR3aa: CASSPGGPLNEKLFF
d_gene: .; v_gene: TRBV7-8; abundance: .; j_gene: TRBJ1-4; CDR3nt: TGTGCCAGCAGCCTAGGGAGGGAGGCTGAAAAACTGTTTTTT; CDR3aa: CASSLGREAEKLFF
d_gene: .; v_gene: TRBV12-3/TRBV12-4; abundance: .; j_gene: TRBJ2-5; CDR3nt: TGTGCCAGCAGGGCCGGGGGCCGAGGGGAGACCCAGTACTTC; CDR3aa: CASRAGGRGETQYF
d_gene: TRBD2; v_gene: TRBV24-1; abundance: few; j_gene: TRBJ2-1; CDR3nt: TGTGCCACCAGTGACGGGATGGCTAGCGGGGGGGCACGATACAATGAGCAGTTCTTC; CDR3aa: CATSDGMASGGARYNEQFF
d_gene: .; v_gene: TRBV3-1; abundance: few; j_gene: TRBJ1-6; CDR3nt: TGTGCCAGCAGCCAAGGACTGGCGGAATCACCCCTCCACTTT; CDR3aa: CASSQGLAESPLHF
d_gene: TRBD2; v_gene: TRBV19; abundance: many; j_gene: TRBJ2-3; CDR3nt: TGTGCCAGTAGATCCCTAGCGGGGTCAGATACGCAGTATTTT; CDR3aa: CASRSLAGSDTQYF
d_gene: .; v_gene: TRBV29-1; abundance: .; j_gene: TRBJ2-3; CDR3nt: TGCAGCGGAGGCGGCTCCGTCATAGATACGCAGTATTTT; CDR3aa: CSGGGSVIDTQYF
d_gene: .; v_gene: TRBV7-2; abundance: many; j_gene: TRBJ2-3; CDR3nt: TGTGCCAGCAGCCCTGGGCATACCTCTGGCACAGATACGCAGTATTTT; CDR3aa: CASSPGHTSGTDTQYF
d_gene: TRBD2; v_gene: TRBV7-7; abundance: few; j_gene: TRBJ2-3; CDR3nt: TGTGCTAGCAGCCCGCGAGCGGGGGGATTCACAGATACGCAGTATTTT; CDR3aa: CASSPRAGGFTDTQYF
d_gene: TRBD1; v_gene: TRBV10-2; abundance: .; j_gene: TRBJ2-7; CDR3nt: TGCGCCAGCATGACAGGGCACTCCTACGAGCAGTACTTC; CDR3aa: CASMTGHSYEQYF
d_gene: .; v_gene: TRBV4-3; abundance: many; j_gene: TRBJ2-3; CDR3nt: TGCGCCAGCAGCCCCACGCAGGGGGGGGATACGCAGTATTTT; CDR3aa: CASSPTQGGDTQYF
d_gene: .; v_gene: TRBV7-2; abundance: many; j_gene: TRBJ2-5; CDR3nt: TGTGCCACAGGAGGAGGGCCCCAAGAGACCCAGTACTTC; CDR3aa: CATGGGPQETQYF
d_gene: .; v_gene: TRBV12-3/TRBV12-4; abundance: many; j_gene: TRBJ2-5; CDR3nt: TGTGCCAGCAGTTTAGAGCGGGGACAGGAGACCCAGTACTTC; CDR3aa: CASSLERGQETQYF
d_gene: TRBD1; v_gene: TRBV5-1; abundance: .; j_gene: TRBJ1-1; CDR3nt: TGCGCCAGCAGCTTGTCCCCGACAGGGGGGGCTGAAGCTTTCTTT; CDR3aa: CASSLSPTGGAEAFF
d_gene: .; v_gene: TRBV5-1; abundance: many; j_gene: TRBJ2-6; CDR3nt: TGCGCCAGCAGCCGTTGGGGGGCCACTGGGGCCAACGTCCTGACTTTC; CDR3aa: CASSRWGATGANVLTF
d_gene: .; v_gene: TRBV12-3/TRBV12-4; abundance: .; j_gene: TRBJ2-3; CDR3nt: TGTGCCAGCAGTTTACTTGGAGACACAGATACGCAGTATTTT; CDR3aa: CASSLLGDTDTQYF
d_gene: TRBD1; v_gene: TRBV6-1; abundance: many; j_gene: TRBJ1-6; CDR3nt: TGTGCCAGCAGTGAAAGGGACAGGGGGTCCTATAATTCACCCCTCCACTTT; CDR3aa: CASSERDRGSYNSPLHF
d_gene: TRBD1; v_gene: TRBV5-4; abundance: many; j_gene: TRBJ2-7; CDR3nt: TGTGCCAGCAGCCTACCTGGGACAGGGACATACGAGCAGTACTTC; CDR3aa: CASSLPGTGTYEQYF
d_gene: TRBD2; v_gene: TRBV5-1; abundance: .; j_gene: TRBJ2-5; CDR3nt: TGCGCCAGCAGCCGGGGCCTGGCGGGGGGGCCACTATCTCCAGAGACCCAGTACTTC; CDR3aa: CASSRGLAGGPLSPETQYF
d_gene: TRBD1; v_gene: TRBV11-2; abundance: few; j_gene: TRBJ2-7; CDR3nt: TGTGCCAGCAGCTCAGACAGGGGAACCTACGAGCAGTACTTC; CDR3aa: CASSSDRGTYEQYF
d_gene: .; v_gene: TRBV29-1; abundance: .; j_gene: TRBJ2-3; CDR3nt: TGCAGCGTTGACAGCGGGACAGATACGCAGTATTTT; CDR3aa: CSVDSGTDTQYF
d_gene: .; v_gene: TRBV5-1; abundance: few; j_gene: TRBJ2-6; CDR3nt: TGCGCCAGCAGCTTGACCCCAGACAGGCACTCTGGGGCCAACGTCCTGACTTTC; CDR3aa: CASSLTPDRHSGANVLTF
d_gene: TRBD1; v_gene: TRBV5-1; abundance: many; j_gene: TRBJ2-5; CDR3nt: TGCGCCAGCAGCTTGGACAGGGGAGCACAAGAGACCCAGTACTTC; CDR3aa: CASSLDRGAQETQYF
d_gene: .; v_gene: TRBV5-1; abundance: few; j_gene: TRBJ2-5; CDR3nt: TGCGCCAGCAGCTTGGTTCCCCCCGGGGAGACCCAGTACTTC; CDR3aa: CASSLVPPGETQYF
d_gene: .; v_gene: TRBV5-1; abundance: many; j_gene: TRBJ2-5; CDR3nt: TGCGCCAGCAGCACACTCCCGGGACGGAAAGAGACCCAGTACTTC; CDR3aa: CASSTLPGRKETQYF
d_gene: TRBD2; v_gene: TRBV20-1; abundance: many; j_gene: TRBJ2-7; CDR3nt: TGCAGTGCGTCCGGGACTAGCGGGGGTCTCGAGCAGTACTTC; CDR3aa: CSASGTSGGLEQYF
d_gene: .; v_gene: TRBV9; abundance: few; j_gene: TRBJ2-5; CDR3nt: TGTGCCAGCTCCGTAGTTCCGGCGGGGTTGGAGACCCAGTACTTC; CDR3aa: CASSVVPAGLETQYF
d_gene: .; v_gene: TRBV20-1; abundance: few; j_gene: TRBJ1-5; CDR3nt: TGCAGTGCATTAGAGGGCGGACAGCCCCAGCATTTT; CDR3aa: CSALEGGQPQHF
d_gene: TRBD1; v_gene: TRBV3-1; abundance: few; j_gene: TRBJ1-6; CDR3nt: TGTGCCAGCAGCCAAGAGGGGACAGGGGGCAATAATTCACCCCTCCACTTT; CDR3aa: CASSQEGTGGNNSPLHF